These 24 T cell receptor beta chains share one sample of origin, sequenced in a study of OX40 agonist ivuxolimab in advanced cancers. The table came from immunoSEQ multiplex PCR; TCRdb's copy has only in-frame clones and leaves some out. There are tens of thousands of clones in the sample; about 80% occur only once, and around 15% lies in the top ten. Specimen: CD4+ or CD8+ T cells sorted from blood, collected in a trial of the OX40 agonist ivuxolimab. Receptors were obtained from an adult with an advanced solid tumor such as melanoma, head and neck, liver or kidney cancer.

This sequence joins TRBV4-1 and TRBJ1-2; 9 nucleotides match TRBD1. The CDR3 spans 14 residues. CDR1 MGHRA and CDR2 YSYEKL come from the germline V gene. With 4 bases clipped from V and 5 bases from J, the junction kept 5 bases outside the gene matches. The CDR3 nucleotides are TGCGCCAGCAGCCCGGGACAGGGATCATATGGCTACACCTTC. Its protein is CASSPGQGSYGYTF.

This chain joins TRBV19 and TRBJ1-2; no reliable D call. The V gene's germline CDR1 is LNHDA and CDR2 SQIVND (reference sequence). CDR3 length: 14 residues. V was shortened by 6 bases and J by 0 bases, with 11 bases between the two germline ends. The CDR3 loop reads CASRGTAANYGYTF. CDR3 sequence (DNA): TGTGCCAGTAGGGGCACCGCCGCTAACTATGGCTACACCTTC.

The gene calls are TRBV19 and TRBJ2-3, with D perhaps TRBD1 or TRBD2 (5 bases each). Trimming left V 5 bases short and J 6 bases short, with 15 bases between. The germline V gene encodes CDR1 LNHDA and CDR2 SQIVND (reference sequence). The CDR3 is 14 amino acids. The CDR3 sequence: CASSGGPKSDTQYF. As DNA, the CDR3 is TGTGCCAGTAGTGGGGGACCCAAGTCGGATACGCAGTATTTT.

For the CDR3, the DNA is TGTGCCAGCAGTCCTACGGGACTCAGCTCCTACGAGCAGTACTTC. It yields the protein CASSPTGLSSYEQYF. The chain carries TRBV6-1 and TRBJ2-7, with a possible D match to TRBD2 (6 bases). V lost 5 bases and J 0 bases, leaving 14 bases between the germline ends. Germline V lookup: CDR1 MNHNS, CDR2 SASEGT. There are 15 residues in the CDR3.

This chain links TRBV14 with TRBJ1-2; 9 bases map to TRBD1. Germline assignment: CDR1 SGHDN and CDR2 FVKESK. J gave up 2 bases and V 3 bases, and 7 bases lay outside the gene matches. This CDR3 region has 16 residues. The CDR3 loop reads CASSQVVGTGNYGYTF. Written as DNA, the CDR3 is TGTGCCAGCAGCCAGGTCGTCGGGACAGGGAACTATGGCTACACCTTC.

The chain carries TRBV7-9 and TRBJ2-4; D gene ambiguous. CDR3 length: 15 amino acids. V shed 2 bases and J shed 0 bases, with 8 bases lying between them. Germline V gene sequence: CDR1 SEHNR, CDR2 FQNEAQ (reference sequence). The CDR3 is CASSLTESAKNIQYF. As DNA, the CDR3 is TGTGCCAGCAGCTTAACTGAATCAGCCAAAAACATTCAGTACTTC.

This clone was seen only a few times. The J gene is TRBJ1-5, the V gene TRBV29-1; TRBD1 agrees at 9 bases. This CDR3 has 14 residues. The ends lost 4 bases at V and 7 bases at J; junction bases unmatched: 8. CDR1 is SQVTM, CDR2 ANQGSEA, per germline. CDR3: CSVVLGQGTQPQHF. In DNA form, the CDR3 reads TGCAGCGTTGTTTTGGGACAGGGAACCCAGCCCCAGCATTTT.

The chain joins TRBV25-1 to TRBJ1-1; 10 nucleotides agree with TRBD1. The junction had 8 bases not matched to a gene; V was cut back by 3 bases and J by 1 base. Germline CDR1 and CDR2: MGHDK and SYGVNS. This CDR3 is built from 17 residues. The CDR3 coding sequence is TGTGCCAGCAGTGACTGGGACAGGGGTTTTGAGAACACTGAAGCTTTCTTT. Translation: CASSDWDRGFENTEAFF.

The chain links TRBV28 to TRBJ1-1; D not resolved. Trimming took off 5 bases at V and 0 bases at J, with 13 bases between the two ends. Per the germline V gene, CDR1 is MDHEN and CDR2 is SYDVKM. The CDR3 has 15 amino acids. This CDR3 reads CASSKRTGMNTEAFF. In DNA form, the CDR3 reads TGTGCCAGCAGTAAGAGGACGGGGATGAACACTGAAGCTTTCTTT.

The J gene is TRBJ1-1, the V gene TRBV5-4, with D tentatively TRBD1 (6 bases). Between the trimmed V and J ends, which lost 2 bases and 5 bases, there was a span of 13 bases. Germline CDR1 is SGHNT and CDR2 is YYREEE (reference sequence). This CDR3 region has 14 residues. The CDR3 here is CASSFPGGRTEAFF. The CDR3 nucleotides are TGTGCCAGCAGCTTTCCCGGGGGCAGGACTGAAGCTTTCTTT. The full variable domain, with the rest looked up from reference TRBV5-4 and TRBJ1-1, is ETGVTQSPTHLIKTRGQQVTLRCSSQSGHNTVSWYQQALGQGPQFIFQYYREEENGRGNFPPRFSGLQFPNYSSELNVNALELDDSALYLCASSFPGGRTEAFFGQGTRLTVV.

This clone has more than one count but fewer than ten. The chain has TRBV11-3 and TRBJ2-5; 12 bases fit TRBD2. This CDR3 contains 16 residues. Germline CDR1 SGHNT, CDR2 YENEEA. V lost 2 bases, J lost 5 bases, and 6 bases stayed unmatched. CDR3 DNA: TGTGCCAGCAGCTTAACCGGACTAGCGGGGTGGGAGACCCAGTACTTC. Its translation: CASSLTGLAGWETQYF.

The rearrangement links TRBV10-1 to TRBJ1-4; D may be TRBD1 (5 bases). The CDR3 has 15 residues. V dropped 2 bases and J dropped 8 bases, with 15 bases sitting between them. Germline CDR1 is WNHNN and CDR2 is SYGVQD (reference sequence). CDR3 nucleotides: TGCGCCAGCAGTGAGCCCCTTGGGGGTGGAGAAAAACTGTTTTTT. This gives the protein CASSEPLGGGEKLFF.

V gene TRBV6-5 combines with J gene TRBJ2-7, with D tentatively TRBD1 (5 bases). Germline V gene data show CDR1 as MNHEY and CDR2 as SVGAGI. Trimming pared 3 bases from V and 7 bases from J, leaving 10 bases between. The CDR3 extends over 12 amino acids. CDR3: CASSYPGQEQYF. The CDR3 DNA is TGTGCCAGCAGTTATCCTGGACAAGAGCAGTACTTC.

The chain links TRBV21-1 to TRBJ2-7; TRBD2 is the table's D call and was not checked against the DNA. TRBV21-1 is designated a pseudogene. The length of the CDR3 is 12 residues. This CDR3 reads CASSKGRNDRDF. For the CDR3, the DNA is TGTGCCAGCAGCAAAGGAAGAAATGATCGGGACTTC.

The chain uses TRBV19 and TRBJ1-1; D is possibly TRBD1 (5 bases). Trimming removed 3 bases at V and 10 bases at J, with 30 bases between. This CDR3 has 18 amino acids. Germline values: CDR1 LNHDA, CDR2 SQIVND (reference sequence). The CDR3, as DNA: TGTGCCAGTAGTATCCGGGGAATTGACCGGGACCCCAAAAGGGGAGCTTTCTTT. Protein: CASSIRGIDRDPKRGAFF.

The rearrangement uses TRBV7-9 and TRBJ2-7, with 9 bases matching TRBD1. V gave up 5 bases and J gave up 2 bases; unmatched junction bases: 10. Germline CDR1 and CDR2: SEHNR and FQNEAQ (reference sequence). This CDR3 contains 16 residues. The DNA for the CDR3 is TGTGCCAGCAGCGACGAGGACAGGGGAAATCCCTACGAGCAGTACTTC. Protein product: CASSDEDRGNPYEQYF.

CDR3 region: CASSLYSSYEQYF. As DNA, the CDR3 is TGCGCCAGCAGCTTATACAGTTCGTACGAGCAGTACTTC. The J gene is TRBJ2-7, the V gene TRBV5-1; D not resolved. V lost 2 bases and J lost 4, with 10 bases in between. The germline V gene has CDR1 SGHRS and CDR2 YFSETQ. This CDR3 has 13 amino acids.

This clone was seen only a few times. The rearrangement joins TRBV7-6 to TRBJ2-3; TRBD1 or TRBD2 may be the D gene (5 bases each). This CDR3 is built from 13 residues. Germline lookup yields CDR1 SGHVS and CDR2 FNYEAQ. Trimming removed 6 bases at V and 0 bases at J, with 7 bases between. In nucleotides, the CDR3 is TGTGCCAGCAGTCGGGACAGCACAGATACGCAGTATTTT. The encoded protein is CASSRDSTDTQYF. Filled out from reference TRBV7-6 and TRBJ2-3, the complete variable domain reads GAGVSQSPRYKVTKRGQDVALRCDPISGHVSLYWYRQALGQGPEFLTYFNYEAQQDKSGLPNDRFSAERPEGSISTLTIQRTEQRDSAMYRCASSRDSTDTQYFGPGTRLTVL.

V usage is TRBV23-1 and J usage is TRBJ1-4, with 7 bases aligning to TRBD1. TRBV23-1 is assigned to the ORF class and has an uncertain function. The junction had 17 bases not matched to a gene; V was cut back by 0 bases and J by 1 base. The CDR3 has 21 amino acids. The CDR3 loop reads CASSQSRGSGRVRRTNEKLFF. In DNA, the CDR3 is TGCGCCAGCAGTCAATCCAGGGGGTCCGGGAGGGTGAGGAGAACTAATGAAAAACTGTTTTTT.

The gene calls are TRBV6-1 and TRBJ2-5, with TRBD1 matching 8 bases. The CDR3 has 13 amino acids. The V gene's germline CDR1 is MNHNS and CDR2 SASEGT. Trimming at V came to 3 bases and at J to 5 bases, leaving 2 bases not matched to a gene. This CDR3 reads CASSDGQGETQYF. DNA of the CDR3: TGTGCCAGCAGTGATGGACAGGGCGAGACCCAGTACTTC.

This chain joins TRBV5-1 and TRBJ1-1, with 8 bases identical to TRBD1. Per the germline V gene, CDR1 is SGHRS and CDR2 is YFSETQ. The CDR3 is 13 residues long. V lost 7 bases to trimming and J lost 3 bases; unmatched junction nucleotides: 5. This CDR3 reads CASYGQGYTEAFF. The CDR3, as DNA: TGCGCCAGCTACGGACAGGGCTACACTGAAGCTTTCTTT.

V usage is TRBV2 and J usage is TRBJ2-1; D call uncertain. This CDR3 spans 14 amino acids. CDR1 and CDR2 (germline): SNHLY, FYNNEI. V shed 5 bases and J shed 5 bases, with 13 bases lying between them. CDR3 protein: CASSQDVSNNEQFF. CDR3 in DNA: TGTGCCAGCAGTCAGGACGTAAGTAACAATGAGCAGTTCTTC. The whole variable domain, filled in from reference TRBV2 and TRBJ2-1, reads EPEVTQTPSHQVTQMGQEVILRCVPISNHLYFYWYRQILGQKVEFLVSFYNNEISEKSEIFDDQFSVERPDGSNFTLKIRSTKLEDSAMYFCASSQDVSNNEQFFGPGTRLTVL.

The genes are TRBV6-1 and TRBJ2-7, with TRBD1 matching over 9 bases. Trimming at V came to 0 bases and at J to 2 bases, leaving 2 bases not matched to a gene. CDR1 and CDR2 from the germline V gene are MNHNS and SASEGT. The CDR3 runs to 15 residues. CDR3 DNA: TGTGCCAGCAGTGAAGCGTGGGACAGGGCCTACGAGCAGTACTTC. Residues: CASSEAWDRAYEQYF.

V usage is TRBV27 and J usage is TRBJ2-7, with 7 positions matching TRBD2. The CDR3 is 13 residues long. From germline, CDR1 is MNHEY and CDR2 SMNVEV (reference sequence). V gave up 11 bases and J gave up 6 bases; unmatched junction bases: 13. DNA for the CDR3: TGTGCCCCCCTCAGGACTAGAGGGTGCGAGCAGTACTTC. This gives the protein CAPLRTRGCEQYF.